The clone carrying this T cell receptor beta chain was recorded once. Its antigen is still unknown. This sample was included in a study of T cell responses to AZD1222 COVID-19 vaccine. Overall study findings and caveats: Seropositivity was recorded at baseline in only six AZD1222 recipients. Sampling captured repertoires only after the peak T cell response. The sample set comprised mostly white British donors with more females, and clonal diversity was possibly underestimated.

The germline V gene has CDR1 LGHDT and CDR2 YNNKEL (reference sequence). V lost 3 bases and J 9 bases, leaving 18 bases between the germline ends. CDR3 length equals 15 residues. Some clones are missing from TCRdb's copy, which holds only in-frame ones; the method was immunoSEQ multiplex PCR. The table records 95,000 to 150,000 clones, about 89% of them present only once. This sequence joins TRBV3-1 (or the pseudogene TRBV3-2) and TRBJ2-1; perhaps TRBD1 as D (6 bases). This sequence originates from an adult in good health. The sample here was peripheral blood, taken on day 0 of AZD1222 vaccination. CDR3 sequence: CASSHQPTGQTEQFF. In DNA form, the CDR3 reads TGTGCCAGCAGCCATCAGCCGACAGGTCAGACTGAGCAGTTCTTC.